This paragraph covers one T cell receptor (beta chain) sequence. The clone's antigen remains unknown. The junction differs from germline at one of its ends, possibly a read error. Including the terminal cysteine and phenylalanine, the CDR3 comprises 17 residues. Just CDR3 DNA is preserved here, 51 bases in frame from base 1. CDR1 and CDR2, looked up from the germline V gene, are MGHRA and YSYEKL. The receptor library was made with the immunoSEQ multiplex PCR assay. For the multiplex PCR, a mixture combining 60 forward primers for TCR Vbeta segments and 13 reverse primers for TCR Jbeta segments was used. The CDR3 region of rearranged TCR beta genes was amplified from genomic DNA by a multiplex PCR assay. The Illumina HiSeq System was used to sequence the amplified TCR beta libraries as 87-base-pair reads. On the study's bioinformatics: In a later analysis, some 80 million unique TCR beta chains were counted across the 500 to 700 repertoires, and roughly 11 million of these chains were shared by at least two donors. Raw reads were error-corrected and collapsed into unique sequences by a nearest-neighbor algorithm in which closely related sequences were merged to remove PCR and sequencing errors. Alignment of CDR3 sequences to IMGT reference sequences was used to assign V, D and J gene segments. For a sequence to be retained, a match of at least six nucleotides was required to both a V gene segment and a J gene segment. A rearrangement counted as productive if the CDR3 had no stop codons and remained in frame with V and J, and every other rearrangement counted as non-productive. Following IMGT convention, CDR3 was defined as the stretch from the second conserved V-encoded cysteine up to the conserved J-encoded phenylalanine. Sequences without an unambiguous match to a single V gene segment were excluded from the earlier analysis of over 500 of the donors. In an earlier analysis of some 590 of the donors, a V segment was called functional when productive rearrangements were above 56.7%, and segregating when the standard deviation between donors exceeded 5%. To diagnose cytomegalovirus status from the catalog of TCR beta chain sequences, a statistical classification framework was built. A later analysis assigned V and J genes by comparing TCR nucleotide sequences with IMGT/GENE-DB human TR gene sequences. In a later analysis, CDR3 sequences and most-parsimonious VDJ recombination scenarios were assigned using the TCRdist pipeline. In a later analysis, each TCR beta chain was defined by its CDR3 amino acid sequence together with its V-gene family, and reads without a unique V-gene family were excluded. As a way to deal with suspected cross-contamination and a sequencing artifact, a later analysis dropped 450 to 600 nucleotide sequences that were highly shared and had low generation probability. In a later analysis, a clonal expansion index for each public chain was calculated from normalized within-repertoire ranks of inferred template counts. A later analysis computed generation probabilities with a VDJ recombination model fitted to out-of-frame rearrangements, and checked the results against IGoR. A later analysis scored TCR-TCR, TCR-HLA and TCR-CMV co-occurrence with hypergeometric tests, applying a repertoire-size bias correction to TCR pairs. In a later analysis, false discovery rates were estimated by permuting HLA or CMV assignments 20 times. In a later analysis, co-occurring TCRs were grouped with DBSCAN, and TCRdist sequence similarity was added when clustering was performed within HLA-allele-positive subsets. Repertoires with fewer than 30,000 or more than 120,000 public chains, plus five repertoires with anomalous nucleotide sharing, were excluded from co-occurrence clustering. As stored in TCRdb, this immuneACCESS dataset retains in-frame rearrangements with V and J assigned. A fraction of the clones does not appear; measured against another copy, unresolved V genes explain less than half of the discrepancy, and the remainder lacks a known reason. V, J and clone size reflect that table, while D and trimming were determined from the DNA. This sample's listing comprises some 110,000 clones. 6.8% of the sample is taken by the ten largest.

The data stem from a study of cytomegalovirus exposure and HLA in healthy donors (dated by TCRdb to the late 2010s). Regarding the complete study: An earlier analysis of roughly 630 of the donors reported approximately 300 Gb of sequence data and more than 90 million unique TCR beta sequences from some 180 million T cells. Typing coverage differed by locus: A, B, C, DRB1 and DQB1 were typed in roughly 620-640 donors, DQA1 in 522, DPA1 in 606, and DPB1 in around 440. A later genetic analysis took genome-wide SNP genotypes for about three fifths of the 666 donors and used that subset as a discovery cohort. In an earlier analysis of roughly 600 of the donors, high-throughput TCR beta sequencing was used to judge whether each TCR beta V gene segment behaved as functional or pseudogenic. An early release that covered roughly 600 HLA-typed donors contained 250 to 350 gigabases of sequencing data and tens of millions of unique TCR sequences. Every discovery cohort repertoire had been produced on one sequencing platform. In a later analysis, previously published TCR beta repertoires from several hundred donors were re-analyzed and high-resolution HLA genotyping was added so that TCR occurrence patterns could be studied. The later analysis used no new phenotypic data to find candidate immune exposures, relying instead on TCR beta sequences and their occurrence across donors. Four to six DR-DQ haplotypes were handled as single units for association and clustering, since linkage in the cohort was strong. HLA typing covered class I and class II loci at four-digit resolution. To predict cytomegalovirus infection status, the study brought together high-throughput TCR immunosequencing, statistical association of individual TCRs with disease status, and machine learning. On average, 235,054 unique TCR beta nucleotide sequences were sequenced per donor among roughly 430 genotyped donors of the cohort, with roughly 18% of those sequences being non-productive. Of the 300 to 450 genotyped donors, 70% to 90% were placed in the genetic ancestry cluster associated with self-reported Caucasian donors. Along with the roughly 670-subject first cohort, a separate validation cohort of over a hundred different subjects was used. Donor age, sex, ethnicity and CMV serostatus were collected together with the repertoire data. The study profiled the T cell repertoires of fewer than 850 subjects by immunosequencing and related them to cytomegalovirus serostatus. The aim of the study was to test whether cataloging public T cell receptors could identify signatures of past pathogen exposure. The paper's findings and limits, for the study overall: Linkage disequilibrium might explain the correlated functional status among segregating V segments, but an unknown experimental factor could not be excluded. In an earlier analysis of 587 of the donors, most TCR beta V segments appeared in productive rearrangements about 87% or about 30% of the time, broadly matching IMGT annotations. It was suggested by the authors that the approach could potentially be generalized to other disease states and immunological phenotypes. In a later genetic analysis, a missense DCLRE1C variant was associated with V-gene and J-gene trimming of TCR beta chains, and the association was replicated in an independent cohort. Because HLA typing was unavailable for some donors at each locus, only the typed subset was used in association tests. A further reported finding was that TCR beta sequences accurately predicted the HLA-A and HLA-B alleles for most subjects in the first cohort. The presence/absence analyses assumed that sequencing depth was roughly uniform across donors, and that assumption may not be true. While some public TCRs were present in many individuals, most TCR sequences turned up only very rarely across donors. A cluster of highly shared sequence variants was judged likely to be a technical artifact of the sequencing pipeline. Most CMV-associated TCR beta chains appeared to be HLA-restricted in a later analysis, and the HLA associations seemed to be driven largely by CMV exposure. In vitro tests confirmed that a few of the cytomegalovirus-associated TCR beta chains recognize cytomegalovirus antigens. Roughly 17 rarely observed V segments, including chromosome 9 orphons, were excluded from the earlier analysis of 550 to 700 of the donors because counts were too low. CMV serostatus was the only immune exposure information available for the cohort. The study listed 164 TCR beta chains as associated with cytomegalovirus. A later analysis found that HLA-associated TCR beta chains were more clonally expanded and had lower generation probabilities than equally common non-associated chains. In both the original and validation cohorts, the classifier was reported to diagnose cytomegalovirus status with high specificity and sensitivity. A later analysis reported that several top co-occurrence clusters appeared linked to parvovirus B19, influenza, CMV and Epstein-Barr virus. Some IMGT-functional V segments, including TRBV6-2 and TRBV6-3, could not be distinguished by the 87-base-pair reads and were therefore excluded. Compared with the 666-donor mean, donors in an Asian-associated ancestry cluster had fewer N-insertions in productive TCRs, according to a later genetic analysis. A later analysis associated about 17,000 TCR beta sequences with specific HLA alleles at a false discovery rate of 0.05. In a later analysis, the rate of TCR association differed among HLA loci, with DRB1 alleles having the most associated TCRs and HLA-C alleles having the fewest. Only TCR beta chains were sequenced in this cohort, and the absence of alpha or paired-chain data limited detectable features. When HLA alleles, especially DR and DQ, strongly co-occurred, TCR associations were difficult to assign to individual alleles.

The cohort comprised around 700 healthy bone marrow donors. At the time of sampling, every cohort member was nominally healthy, though immune exposures that went unrecorded were likely present. The donor was CMV seropositive and belonged to the group of a few hundred seropositive cohort members. Every donor gave a peripheral blood sample, and the peripheral blood mononuclear cells from that sample were used for TCR beta sequencing. Genomic DNA extraction from the blood cell samples was performed with the Qiagen DNeasy Blood Extraction Kit. This receptor was obtained from a man aged 35 to 55 in good health and CMV-seropositive. The sample taken for sequencing was PBMCs. This sequence uses TRBV4-1 and TRBJ2-3, with TRBD2 identical over 9 junction bases. The CDR3 region has the sequence CASSQRHTSGSTDTQYF. The nucleotides are TGCGCTAGCAGCCAACGTCACACTAGCGGGAGCACAGATACGCAGTATTTT.